This record concerns one T cell receptor beta chain sequence. The antigen remains undetermined. These data come from a study of T cells in localized non-small cell lung cancer. Overall study results and limits: Among the tissues sampled, uninvolved adjacent lung had the highest T cell clonality, above tumor. Out of the top 100 tumor clones, a median about 58 were seen in adjacent lung.

Sequencing used immunoSEQ multiplex PCR; TCRdb keeps in-frame clones, though not all of them. The table shows approximately 83,000 clones, with approximately 90% occurring only once. Germline lookup yields CDR1 SQVTM and CDR2 ANQGSEA. V was shortened by 3 bases and J by 0 bases, with 11 bases between the two germline ends. The CDR3 extends over 14 amino acids. Sequenced material: PBMCs, taken before any cancer treatment. The chain employs TRBV29-1 and TRBJ1-1, with a possible D match to TRBD1 (5 bases). This receptor was identified in a woman between 40 and 69 years old with stage II squamous cell lung carcinoma. CDR3 DNA sequence: TGCAGCGTTGATGCACAGGCAATGAACACTGAAGCTTTCTTT. Translating it yields CSVDAQAMNTEAFF.